This T cell receptor beta chain was observed in a study of blood T cell repertoires in COVID-19. Across the whole study: COVID-19 samples, acute and convalescent, were from the United States, Italy and Spain.

V lost 8 bases, J lost 3 bases, and 12 bases lay in between. The CDR3 has 13 residues. As handled by the study authors: Amplified reference gene primers provided the basis for estimating nucleated cell counts. Sequencing was performed with immunoSEQ multiplex PCR; in TCRdb, only in-frame clones are kept and a portion is missing. D and trimming come from the DNA, and the V and J calls and clone size come from that table. The profile shows about 410,000 clones, about 90% of them singletons. This chain links TRBV12-3 or TRBV12-4 with TRBJ2-3; D not resolved. This clonotype was sampled from a man younger than 35 who had recovered from COVID-19. Source material: PBMCs or T cells enriched from blood (not recorded which). The CDR3: CASRASKTDTQYF. The CDR3 nucleotides are TGTGCCAGCCGTGCCAGTAAGACAGATACGCAGTATTTT.